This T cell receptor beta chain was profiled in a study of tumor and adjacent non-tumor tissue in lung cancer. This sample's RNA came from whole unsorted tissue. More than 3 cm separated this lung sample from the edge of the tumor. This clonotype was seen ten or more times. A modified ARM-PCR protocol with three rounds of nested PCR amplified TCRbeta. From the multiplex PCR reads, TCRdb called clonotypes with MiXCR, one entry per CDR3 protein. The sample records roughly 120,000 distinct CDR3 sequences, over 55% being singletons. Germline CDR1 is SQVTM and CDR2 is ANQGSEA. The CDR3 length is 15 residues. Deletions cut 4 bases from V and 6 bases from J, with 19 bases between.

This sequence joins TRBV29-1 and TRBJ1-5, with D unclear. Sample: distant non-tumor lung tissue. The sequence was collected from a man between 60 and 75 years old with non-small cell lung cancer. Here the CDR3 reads CSVGEPGPAGQPQHF. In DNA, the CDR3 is TGCAGCGTTGGAGAACCGGGCCCTGCGGGTCAGCCCCAGCATTTT.